The clone carrying this T cell receptor (beta chain) has a count of ten or more. Antigen specificity is unknown. The CDR3 runs to 12 residues. The V gene lost 6 bases and the J gene lost 0 bases, with 8 bases spanning the gap. The germline V gene has CDR1 SQVTM and CDR2 ANQGSEA. When naive CD8 T cells were sorted, they were gated as CD8+CD4-CCR7+CD45RA+. Previously reported methods and listed TCR primers produced the bulk TCR libraries. TCRdb redid the calling of the PCR reads with MiXCR, one entry per CDR3 protein. The table shows about 510,000 distinct CDR3 sequences, with about 22% occurring only once. This specimen belongs to a study of molecular identifiers for immune sequencing clone quantification. Points from the study as a whole: Whereas clones above 20 RNA copies held under 1% of naive-cell molecules, they held over 97% of effector molecules.

The sequenced sample consisted of naive CD8+ T cells from blood, with Jurkat cell RNA spiked in. Subset denoted: FACS-sorted CD8+CD4-CCR7+CD45RA+ naive T cells. The chain is built from TRBV29-1 and TRBJ1-1; D not resolved. The clonotype comes from a human donor in good health. Some libraries in this study had Jurkat cell RNA spiked in. CDR3 nucleotides: TGCAGCGTCCGAGTTATGAACACTGAAGCTTTCTTT. Translating it yields CSVRVMNTEAFF.